The present T cell receptor beta chain was sequenced within a study of molecular identifiers for immune sequencing clone quantification. Germline CDR1 is SGHDN and CDR2 is FVKESK. The ends were cut back, 4 bases at V and 7 bases at J, with 11 bases in the middle. The CDR3 is made up of 13 amino acids. TCRdb ran MiXCR on the PCR reads and lists one entry per CDR3 protein. The sample includes some 650,000 distinct CDR3 sequences, just under 20% of them seen just once. This clonotype was counted many times. The chain combines TRBV14 with TRBJ1-5; D ambiguous. This sequence was found in a human donor in good health. Some libraries in this study had Jurkat cell RNA spiked in. Sequencing was done on a sample of naive CD8+ T cells from blood, with Jurkat cell RNA spiked in. Subset here: FACS-sorted CD8+CD4-CCR7+CD45RA+ naive T cells. The CDR3 coding sequence is TGTGCCAGCAGCCCTTTCCCTGGGCAGCCCCAGCATTTT. Its protein product is CASSPFPGQPQHF.